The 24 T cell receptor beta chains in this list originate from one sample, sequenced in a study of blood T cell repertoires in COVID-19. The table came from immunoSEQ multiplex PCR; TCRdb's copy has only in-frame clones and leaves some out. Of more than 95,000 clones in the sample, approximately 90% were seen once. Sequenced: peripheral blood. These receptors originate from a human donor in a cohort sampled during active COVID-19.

As DNA, the CDR3 is TGTGCCAGCAGCGTAGCCTTAGAGGGAGAGACCCAGTACTTC. Translation: CASSVALEGETQYF. The chain carries TRBV9 and TRBJ2-5; tentative D call: TRBD2 (5 bases). V lost 0 bases and J 4 bases, leaving 10 bases between the germline ends. The germline CDR1 and CDR2 sequences are SGDLS and YYNGEE. This CDR3 is built from 14 residues.

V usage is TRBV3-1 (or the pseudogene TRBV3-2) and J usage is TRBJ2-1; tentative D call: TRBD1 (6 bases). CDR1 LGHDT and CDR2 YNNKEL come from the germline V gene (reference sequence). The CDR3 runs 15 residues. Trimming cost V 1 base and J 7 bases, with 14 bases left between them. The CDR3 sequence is CASSQAQGQGNEQFF. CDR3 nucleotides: TGTGCCAGCAGCCAAGCCCAGGGGCAAGGGAATGAGCAGTTCTTC.

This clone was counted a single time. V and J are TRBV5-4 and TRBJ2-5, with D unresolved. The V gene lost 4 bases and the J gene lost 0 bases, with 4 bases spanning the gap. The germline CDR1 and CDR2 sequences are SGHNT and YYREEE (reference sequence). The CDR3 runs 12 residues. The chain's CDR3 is CASSPYQETQYF. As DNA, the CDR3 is TGTGCCAGCAGCCCTTACCAAGAGACCCAGTACTTC.

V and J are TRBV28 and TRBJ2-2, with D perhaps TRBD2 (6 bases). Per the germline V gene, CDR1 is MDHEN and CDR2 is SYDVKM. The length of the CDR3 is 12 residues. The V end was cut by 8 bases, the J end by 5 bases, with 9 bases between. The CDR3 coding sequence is TGTGCCAGCCAGGGAGGAACCGGGGAGCTGTTTTTT. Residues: CASQGGTGELFF.

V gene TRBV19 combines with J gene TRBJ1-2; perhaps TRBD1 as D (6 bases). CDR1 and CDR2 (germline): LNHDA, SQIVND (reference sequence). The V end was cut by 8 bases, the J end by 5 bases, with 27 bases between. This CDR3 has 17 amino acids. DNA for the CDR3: TGTGCCAGTCTCAACCAGGCCCTAGACAGGCTTTCATATGGCTACACCTTC. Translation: CASLNQALDRLSYGYTF.

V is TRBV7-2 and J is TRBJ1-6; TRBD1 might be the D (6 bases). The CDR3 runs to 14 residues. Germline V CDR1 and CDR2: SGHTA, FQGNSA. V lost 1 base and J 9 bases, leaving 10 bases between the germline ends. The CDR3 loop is CASSLEGGGSPLHF. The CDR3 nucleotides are TGTGCCAGCAGCTTAGAGGGAGGGGGTTCACCCCTCCACTTT.

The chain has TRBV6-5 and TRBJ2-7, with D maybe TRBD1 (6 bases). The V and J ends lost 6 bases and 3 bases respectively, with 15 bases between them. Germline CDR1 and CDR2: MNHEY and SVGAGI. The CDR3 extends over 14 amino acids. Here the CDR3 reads CASSLRRDNYEQYF. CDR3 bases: TGTGCCAGCAGCCTACGCAGGGACAACTACGAGCAGTACTTC.

Here the CDR3 DNA reads TGCAGTGCCACCACTTATGGCTACACCTTC. This gives the protein CSATTYGYTF. The chain is built from TRBV20-1 and TRBJ1-2; D gene ambiguous. Trimming removed 6 bases from V and 5 bases from J, with 7 bases in between. Germline assignment: CDR1 DFQATT and CDR2 SNEGSKA (reference sequence). There are 10 residues in the CDR3.

CDR3 loop: CASSQHGRDIQYF. The CDR3 coding sequence is TGTGCCAGCAGCCAACATGGGAGGGACATTCAGTACTTC. V is TRBV3-1 (or the pseudogene TRBV3-2) and J is TRBJ2-4; 7 bases line up with TRBD2. Per the germline V gene, CDR1 is LGHDT and CDR2 is YNNKEL (reference sequence). After removal of 2 bases from V and 8 bases from J, the junction contained 3 bases not matched to a gene. This CDR3 is 13 amino acids long.

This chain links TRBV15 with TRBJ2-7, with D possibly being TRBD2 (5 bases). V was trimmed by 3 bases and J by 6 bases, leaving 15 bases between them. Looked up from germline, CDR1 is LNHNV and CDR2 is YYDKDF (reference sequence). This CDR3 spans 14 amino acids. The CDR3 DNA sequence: TGTGCCACCAGCAGCCGAGTTTGGAGCGGCGAGCAGTACTTC. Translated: CATSSRVWSGEQYF.

CDR3 DNA sequence: TGTGCCAGCAGCTTAGCTTTCCAGGCCTACACCGGGGAGCTGTTTTTT. Protein: CASSLAFQAYTGELFF. This chain joins TRBV7-2 and TRBJ2-2; D is undetermined. Per the germline V gene, CDR1 is SGHTA and CDR2 is FQGNSA. This CDR3 has 16 amino acids. The ends were cut back, 0 bases at V and 3 bases at J, with 11 bases in the middle. Full variable domain (outside the CDR3, taken from reference TRBV7-2 and TRBJ2-2): GAGVSQSPSNKVTEKGKDVELRCDPISGHTALYWYRQSLGQGLEFLIYFQGNSAPDKSGLPSDRFSAERTGGSVSTLTIQRTQQEDSAVYLCASSLAFQAYTGELFFGEGSRLTVL.

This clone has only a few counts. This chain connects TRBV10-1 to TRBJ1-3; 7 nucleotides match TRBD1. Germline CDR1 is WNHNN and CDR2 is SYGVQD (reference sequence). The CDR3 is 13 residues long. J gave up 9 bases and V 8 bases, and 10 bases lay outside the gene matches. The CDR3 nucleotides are TGCGCCAGCCGAGACAGGGAAGCGGGCACCATATATTTT. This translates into CASRDREAGTIYF.

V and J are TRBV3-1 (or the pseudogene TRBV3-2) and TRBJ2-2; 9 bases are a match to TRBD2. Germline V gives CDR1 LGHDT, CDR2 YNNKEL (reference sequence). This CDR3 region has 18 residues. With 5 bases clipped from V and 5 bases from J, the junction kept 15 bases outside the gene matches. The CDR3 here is CASSTKAGGRAGTGELFF. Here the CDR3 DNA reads TGTGCCAGCAGCACTAAGGCCGGCGGGAGGGCCGGTACCGGGGAGCTGTTTTTT.

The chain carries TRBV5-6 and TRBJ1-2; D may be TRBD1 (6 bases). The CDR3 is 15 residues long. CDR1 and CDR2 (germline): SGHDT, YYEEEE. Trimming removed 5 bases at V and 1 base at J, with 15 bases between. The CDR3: CASRSGQTRNYGYTF. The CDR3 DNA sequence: TGTGCCAGCAGATCAGGACAGACACGTAACTATGGCTACACCTTC.

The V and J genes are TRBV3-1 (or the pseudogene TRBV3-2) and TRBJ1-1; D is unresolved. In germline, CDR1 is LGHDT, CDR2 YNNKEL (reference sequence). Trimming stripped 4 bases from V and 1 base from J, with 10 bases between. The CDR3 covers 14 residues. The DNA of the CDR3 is TGTGCCAGCAGCCGGGGAGGAGCGAACACTGAAGCTTTCTTT. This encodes CASSRGGANTEAFF.

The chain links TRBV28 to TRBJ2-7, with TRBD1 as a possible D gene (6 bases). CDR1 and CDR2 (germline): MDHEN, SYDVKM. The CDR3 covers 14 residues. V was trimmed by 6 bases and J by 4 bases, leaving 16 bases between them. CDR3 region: CASRDSSKGYEQYF. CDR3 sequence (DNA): TGTGCCAGCAGGGACAGTTCAAAGGGATACGAGCAGTACTTC.

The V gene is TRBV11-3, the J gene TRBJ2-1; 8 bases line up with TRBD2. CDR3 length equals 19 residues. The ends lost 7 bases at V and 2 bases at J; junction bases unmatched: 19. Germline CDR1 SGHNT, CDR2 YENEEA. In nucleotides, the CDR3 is TGTGCCAGCAAACCGACAGTTCCCGCTAGCGGGTCGACCTACAATGAGCAGTTCTTC. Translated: CASKPTVPASGSTYNEQFF.

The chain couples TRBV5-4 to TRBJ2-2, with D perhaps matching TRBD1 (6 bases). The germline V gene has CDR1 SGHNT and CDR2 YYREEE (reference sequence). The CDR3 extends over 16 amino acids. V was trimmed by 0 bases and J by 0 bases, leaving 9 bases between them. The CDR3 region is CASSLEAGANTGELFF. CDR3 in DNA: TGTGCCAGCAGCTTGGAGGCAGGGGCGAACACCGGGGAGCTGTTTTTT.

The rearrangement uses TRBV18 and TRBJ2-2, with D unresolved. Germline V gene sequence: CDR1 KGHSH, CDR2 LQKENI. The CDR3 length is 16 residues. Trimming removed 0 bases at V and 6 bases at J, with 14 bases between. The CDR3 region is CASSPPWPQDSGELFF. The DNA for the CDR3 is TGTGCCAGCTCACCACCTTGGCCTCAAGATTCCGGGGAGCTGTTTTTT. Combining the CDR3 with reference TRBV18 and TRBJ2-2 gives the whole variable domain NAGVMQNPRHLVRRRGQEARLRCSPMKGHSHVYWYRQLPEEGLKFMVYLQKENIIDESGMPKERFSAEFPKEGPSILRIQQVVRGDSAAYFCASSPPWPQDSGELFFGEGSRLTVL.

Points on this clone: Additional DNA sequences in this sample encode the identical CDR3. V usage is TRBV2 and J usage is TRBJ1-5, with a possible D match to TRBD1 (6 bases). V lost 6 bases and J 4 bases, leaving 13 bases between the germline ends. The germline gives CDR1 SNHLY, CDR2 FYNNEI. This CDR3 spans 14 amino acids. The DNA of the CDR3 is TGTGCCAGCAGGAGGGGGAGAACTAATCAGCCCCAGCATTTT. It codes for CASRRGRTNQPQHF. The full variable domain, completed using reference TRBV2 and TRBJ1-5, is EPEVTQTPSHQVTQMGQEVILRCVPISNHLYFYWYRQILGQKVEFLVSFYNNEISEKSEIFDDQFSVERPDGSNFTLKIRSTKLEDSAMYFCASRRGRTNQPQHFGDGTRLSIL.

CDR3 sequence: CASSVGGHNSPLHF. CDR3 DNA: TGTGCCAGCAGCGTCGGGGGACATAATTCACCCCTCCACTTT. The gene calls are TRBV9 and TRBJ1-6; a weak D match, TRBD1 (5 bases). Germline values: CDR1 SGDLS, CDR2 YYNGEE. V was shortened by 2 bases and J by 5 bases, with 8 bases between the two germline ends. The CDR3 is 14 amino acids.

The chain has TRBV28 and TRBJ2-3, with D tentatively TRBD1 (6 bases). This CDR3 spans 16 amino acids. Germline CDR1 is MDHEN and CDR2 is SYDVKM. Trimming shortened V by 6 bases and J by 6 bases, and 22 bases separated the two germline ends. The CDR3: CASRTNTGTRSDTQYF. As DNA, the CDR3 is TGTGCCAGCAGAACCAATACGGGGACAAGGTCGGATACGCAGTATTTT. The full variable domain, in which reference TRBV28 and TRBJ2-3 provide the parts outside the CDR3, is DVKVTQSSRYLVKRTGEKVFLECVQDMDHENMFWYRQDPGLGLRLIYFSYDVKMKEKGDIPEGYSVSREKKERFSLILESASTNQTSMYLCASRTNTGTRSDTQYFGPGTRLTVL.

CDR3: CASSPGPGTGNGYTF. In DNA form, the CDR3 reads TGTGCCAGCAGCCCGGGTCCCGGGACAGGGAATGGCTACACCTTC. The chain combines TRBV5-6 with TRBJ1-2; 9 bases align to TRBD1. The CDR3 sequence is 15 residues long. Germline-derived CDR1 and CDR2 are SGHDT and YYEEEE. J was trimmed by 6 bases and V by 4 bases; bases with no gene match: 10.

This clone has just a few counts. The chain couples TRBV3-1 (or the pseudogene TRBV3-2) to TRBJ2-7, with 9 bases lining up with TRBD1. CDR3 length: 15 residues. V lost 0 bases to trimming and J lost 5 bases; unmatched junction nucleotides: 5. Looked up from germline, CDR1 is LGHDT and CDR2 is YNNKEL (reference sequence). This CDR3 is CASSQEGTGFHEQYF. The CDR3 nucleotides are TGTGCCAGCAGCCAAGAAGGGACAGGGTTCCACGAGCAGTACTTC.